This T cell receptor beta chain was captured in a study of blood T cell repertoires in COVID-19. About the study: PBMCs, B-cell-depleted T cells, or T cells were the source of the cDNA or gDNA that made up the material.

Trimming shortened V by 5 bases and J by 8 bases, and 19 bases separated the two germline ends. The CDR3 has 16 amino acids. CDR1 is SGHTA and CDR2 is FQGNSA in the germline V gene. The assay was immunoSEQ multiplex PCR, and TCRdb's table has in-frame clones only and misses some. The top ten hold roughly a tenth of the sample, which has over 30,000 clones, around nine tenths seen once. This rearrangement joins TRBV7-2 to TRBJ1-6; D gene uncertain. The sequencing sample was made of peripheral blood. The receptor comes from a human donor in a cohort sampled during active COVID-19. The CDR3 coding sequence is TGTGCCAGCAGCCCCCGGAGGTCGGGGAGAGATTCACCCCTCCACTTT. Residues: CASSPRRSGRDSPLHF.